This passage covers 20 T cell receptor beta chains from one sample sequenced in a study of CD8 T cells in Susac syndrome. When the RNA was reverse transcribed, random hexamers were used with an input of roughly 0.45 to 1 ug. TCRdb itself ran the immunoSEQ multiplex PCR reads through MiXCR, one entry per CDR3 protein. This table holds approximately 65,000 distinct CDR3 sequences, roughly 92% found once. The source material was CD8+ T cells from PBMCs. The source of these receptors is a human donor in good health.

J is TRBJ2-7 and V is TRBV15; 8 nucleotides match TRBD1. Germline V gives CDR1 LNHNV, CDR2 YYDKDF (reference sequence). This CDR3 is 14 amino acids long. With 2 bases clipped from V and 6 bases from J, the junction kept 6 bases outside the gene matches. The CDR3 sequence is CATSRNKQGGEQYF. CDR3 DNA sequence: TGTGCCACCAGCAGAAACAAACAGGGGGGCGAGCAGTACTTC.

V is TRBV30 and J is TRBJ1-5, with D possibly TRBD1 on 5 matching bases. V was clipped by 3 bases and J by 7 bases, with 13 bases between them. The CDR3 totals 13 residues. In germline, CDR1 is GTSNPN, CDR2 SVGIG (reference sequence). The CDR3 region has the DNA TGTGCCTGGAGCGCCCGGGGCTTGCAGCCCCAGCATTTT. This sequence encodes CAWSARGLQPQHF.

As to this clonotype: One end of the junction varies from germline; a read error may be responsible. J is TRBJ1-1 and V is TRBV13; 7 bases line up with TRBD1. Germline CDR1 reads PRHDT; CDR2 reads FYEKMQ (reference sequence). The CDR3 consists of 15 residues. This chain's CDR3 is CASSLGIGGYTEAFF. CDR3 coding DNA: TGTGCCAGCAGTTTAGGGATAGGGGGCTACACTGAAGCTTTCTTT.

The chain has TRBV7-9 and TRBJ1-1; no firm D call. In germline, CDR1 is SEHNR, CDR2 FQNEAQ (reference sequence). V lost 4 bases, J lost 0 bases, and 3 bases lay in between. The CDR3 is 12 amino acids. CDR3 sequence: CASSYLNTEAFF. DNA of the CDR3: TGTGCCAGCAGCTATCTGAACACTGAAGCTTTCTTT. The full variable domain, rest sourced from reference TRBV7-9 and TRBJ1-1, is DTGVSQNPRHKITKRGQNVTFRCDPISEHNRLYWYRQTLGQGPEFLTYFQNEAQLEKSRLLSDRFSAERPKGSFSTLEIQRTEQGDSAMYLCASSYLNTEAFFGQGTRLTVV.

The chain couples TRBV24-1 to TRBJ1-5; no reliable D call. The CDR3 spans 14 residues. Germline V CDR1 and CDR2: KGHDR, SFDVKD. The V and J ends lost 2 bases and 4 bases respectively, with 8 bases between them. Here the CDR3 reads CATSDWAENQPQHF. CDR3 DNA sequence: TGTGCCACCAGTGATTGGGCAGAGAATCAGCCCCAGCATTTT.

The chain joins TRBV20-1 to TRBJ1-6, with a possible D match to TRBD1 (5 bases). From germline, CDR1 is DFQATT and CDR2 SNEGSKA (reference sequence). The CDR3 has 17 amino acids. The V end was cut by 3 bases, the J end by 8 bases, with 23 bases between. DNA of the CDR3: TGCAGTGCTAGCGGGGCCCGGGACCCAATTCGGGATTCACCCCTCCACTTT. Amino acid sequence: CSASGARDPIRDSPLHF.

This chain connects TRBV12-3 or TRBV12-4 to TRBJ1-2; TRBD1 aligns across 7 bases. With 4 bases clipped from V and 6 bases from J, the junction kept 8 bases outside the gene matches. The CDR3 totals 14 residues. In DNA form, the CDR3 reads TGTGCCAGCAGTTCCCCGGGACAGAAGGATGGCTACACCTTC. Encoded protein: CASSSPGQKDGYTF.

The chain carries TRBV7-9 and TRBJ2-7; no firm D call. The CDR3 spans 12 residues. The germline V gene encodes CDR1 SEHNR and CDR2 FQNEAQ (reference sequence). V gave up 1 base and J gave up 5 bases, with 6 bases separating them. CDR3 in amino acids: CASSLGSDEQYF. The CDR3 DNA reads as TGTGCCAGCAGCTTAGGTTCCGACGAGCAGTACTTC.

This chain links TRBV19 with TRBJ2-1; the D gene could be TRBD1 or TRBD2 (5 bases each). The CDR3 is made up of 15 amino acids. Germline V gives CDR1 LNHDA, CDR2 SQIVND (reference sequence). V was cut by 7 bases and J by 4 bases, with 17 bases left in between. The CDR3: CASNWGEGSYNEQFF. The CDR3 DNA reads TGTGCCAGTAACTGGGGCGAGGGATCATACAATGAGCAGTTCTTC.

The chain has TRBV27 and TRBJ2-2; TRBD1 aligns across 8 bases. The ends lost 9 bases at V and 7 bases at J; junction bases unmatched: 13. The CDR3 is 15 amino acids. Germline lookup yields CDR1 MNHEY and CDR2 SMNVEV (reference sequence). In DNA, the CDR3 is TGTGCCAGTGCGTCCCGGGACAGGAGGGGCGGGGAGCTGTTTTTT. Amino acid sequence: CASASRDRRGGELFF.

The chain carries TRBV24-1 and TRBJ2-3, with D tentatively TRBD1 or TRBD2 (5 bases each). CDR3 length equals 15 residues. Germline V gene lookup returns CDR1 KGHDR and CDR2 SFDVKD. Trimming stripped 4 bases from V and 0 bases from J, with 10 bases between. The CDR3 reads CATSDLGASTDTQYF. CDR3 coding DNA: TGTGCCACCAGTGACCTCGGGGCTAGCACAGATACGCAGTATTTT.

The V call is TRBV4-1, the J call TRBJ1-1; 9 nucleotides agree with TRBD1. The trim removed 3 bases at V and 1 base at J, leaving 0 bases unmatched. Germline V gene sequence: CDR1 MGHRA, CDR2 YSYEKL. This CDR3 is 14 amino acids long. The CDR3: CASSQGQGNTEAFF. The DNA of the CDR3 is TGCGCCAGCAGCCAGGGACAGGGGAACACTGAAGCTTTCTTT.

The chain links TRBV13 to TRBJ1-1; no firm D call. The CDR3 is 14 residues long. Trimming shortened V by 7 bases and J by 3 bases, and 15 bases separated the two germline ends. Looked up from germline, CDR1 is PRHDT and CDR2 is FYEKMQ (reference sequence). The CDR3 sequence is CASTFGPGDTEAFF. The CDR3 nucleotides read TGTGCCAGCACCTTTGGCCCTGGGGACACTGAAGCTTTCTTT.

The V and J genes are TRBV7-8 and TRBJ2-1, with 7 bases fitting TRBD1. Unmatched junction bases numbered 8, after V lost 3 bases and J lost 3 bases. The CDR3 has 16 amino acids. The germline V gene has CDR1 SGHVS and CDR2 FQNEAQ. CDR3 in DNA: TGTGCCAGCAGCTTTAAGGGGGCCACTTACTACAATGAGCAGTTCTTC. Amino acid sequence: CASSFKGATYYNEQFF.

This clonotype was observed once. The CDR3 spells CASSIDYWDRGTGELFF. The CDR3 DNA sequence: TGTGCCAGTAGTATAGACTACTGGGACAGGGGAACCGGGGAGCTGTTTTTT. The V and J genes are TRBV19 and TRBJ2-2, with TRBD1 matching 10 bases. CDR1 LNHDA and CDR2 SQIVND come from the germline V gene (reference sequence). Losses at the gene ends were 0 bases for V and 5 bases for J; bases not matched to a gene: 6. The CDR3 loop spans 17 amino acids.

This clonotype came up once. The J gene is TRBJ1-1, the V gene TRBV28; no firm D call. The CDR3 is made up of 14 amino acids. Germline V gives CDR1 MDHEN, CDR2 SYDVKM. Trimming took 4 bases from V and 3 from J, leaving 12 bases between them. CDR3 loop: CASSSIHGDTEAFF. The DNA for the CDR3 is TGTGCCAGCAGTTCAATACACGGGGACACTGAAGCTTTCTTT.

The rearrangement links TRBV7-3 to TRBJ1-1; D unclear. V was cut by 5 bases and J by 5 bases, with 21 bases left in between. Germline CDR1 reads SGHTA; CDR2 reads FQGTGA. The CDR3 length is 16 residues. The CDR3 loop is CASSPSRHGFRTEAFF. The CDR3 nucleotides are TGTGCCAGCAGCCCATCCCGACATGGGTTTCGGACTGAAGCTTTCTTT.

The genes are TRBV4-1 and TRBJ2-6; D call uncertain. CDR1 MGHRA and CDR2 YSYEKL come from the germline V gene. The CDR3 loop spans 17 amino acids. Trimming removed 4 bases at V and 4 bases at J, with 17 bases between. As DNA, the CDR3 is TGCGCCAGCAGCCTAGGACCGGTCAACGGAGGGGCCAACGTCCTGACTTTC. Amino acid sequence: CASSLGPVNGGANVLTF.

The chain is built from TRBV28 and TRBJ1-5; no clear D gene. Trimming pared 3 bases from V and 9 bases from J, leaving 15 bases between. CDR1 and CDR2 (germline): MDHEN, SYDVKM. The CDR3 length is 14 residues. As DNA, the CDR3 is TGTGCCAGCAGTTTGAAAACTCCTTATGGGCCCCAGCATTTT. It encodes CASSLKTPYGPQHF. Full variable domain (missing parts from reference TRBV28 and TRBJ1-5): DVKVTQSSRYLVKRTGEKVFLECVQDMDHENMFWYRQDPGLGLRLIYFSYDVKMKEKGDIPEGYSVSREKKERFSLILESASTNQTSMYLCASSLKTPYGPQHFGDGTRLSIL.

The chain links TRBV12-3 or TRBV12-4 to TRBJ1-1; the D gene is possibly TRBD1 (5 bases). This CDR3 is 15 amino acids long. Trimming pared 5 bases from V and 5 bases from J, leaving 18 bases between. CDR3 protein: CASSTTDWSWTEAFF. The CDR3, as DNA: TGTGCCAGCAGTACGACAGACTGGTCTTGGACTGAAGCTTTCTTT.